This T cell receptor (beta chain) is from a study of T-cell reconstitution after alpha-beta-depleted transplantation in children. This clonotype was seen ten or more times. Its antigen is not identified. For TCRbeta, the library was prepared with unique molecular identifiers. TCRdb recomputed calls from the PCR reads with MiXCR, one row per CDR3 protein. The sample lists approximately 300,000 distinct CDR3 sequences, roughly 7.8% occurring once. Study results and caveats: Hyperexpanded clones declined; after one year, newly produced T cells mostly supplied diversity. Surviving recipient cells, namely T cells and thymic progenitors, were the source of high day-60 TCRbeta diversity in some patients.

Sequenced material: peripheral blood, taken 360 days after TCRalphabeta/CD19-depleted stem cell transplant. This clonotype originated in a female patient aged 2-15 years who had a stem cell transplant for Fanconi anemia, so the T cells may come from the graft donor.

CDR3 residues: CAHNRDNQPQHF. As DNA, the CDR3 is TGTGCCCATAACAGAGATAATCAGCCCCAGCATTTT. The chain combines TRBV28 with TRBJ1-5, with D hard to call. The CDR3 contains 12 residues. The ends were cut back, 11 bases at V and 4 bases at J, with 12 bases in the middle. Germline V gene data show CDR1 as MDHEN and CDR2 as SYDVKM.